A selection of T cell receptor beta chains follows, all from one sample in a study of CXCR3-negative and CXCR3-positive naive CD8 T cells. With the 5' RACE reads reprocessed, TCRdb shows one record per CDR3 protein and no DNA. The sample's table shows about 120,000 distinct CDR3 sequences. Sequenced sample: naive CXCR3+ CD8+ T cells from blood. The source is a human donor in good health. Some clones in this sample may be carry-over from other donors' samples. The CDR3 runs from the conserved cysteine through the conserved F or W. The order of the fields is V gene, J gene, CDR3 protein.

>TRBV15|TRBJ2-7
CATSRDRTGAPYEQYF
>TRBV7-9|TRBJ2-1
CASRLSASSYNEQFF
>TRBV20-1|TRBJ1-5
CSAIRDREVQPQHF
>TRBV30|TRBJ1-2
CAWSTPGTGVSHGYTF
>TRBV5-1|TRBJ1-2
CASSLGGQAISYGYTF
>TRBV4-1|TRBJ2-7
CASSQHHGGIYEQYF
>TRBV6-5|TRBJ2-5
CASSYSGGGETQYF
>TRBV10-2|TRBJ1-5
CASSYSIESNQPQHF
>TRBV24-1|TRBJ2-1
CSTSPLGSYNEQFF
>TRBV6-2/TRBV6-3|TRBJ2-1
CASSQGIRVMEQFF
>TRBV4-3|TRBJ2-1
CASSQEGRTYNEQFF
>TRBV4-3|TRBJ2-1
CASSQDGTSGNNEQFF
>TRBV7-9|TRBJ2-5
CASSWDRIETQYF
>TRBV10-1|TRBJ2-7
CASSESYEQYF
>TRBV28|TRBJ2-7
CASSSGIGEGYEQYF
>TRBV20-1|TRBJ1-1
CSAIVGGATEAFF
>TRBV7-2|TRBJ2-7
CASSLLGTHYEQYF
>TRBV19|TRBJ2-7
CASSIPLGPVHEQYF
>TRBV10-3|TRBJ2-7
CAISFSGGLSYEQYF
>TRBV6-2/TRBV6-3|TRBJ2-5
CASSPLDRGSRETQYF
>TRBV4-3|TRBJ2-7
CASSLALAGGPYEQYF
>TRBV20-1|TRBJ1-2
CSARDPQSLIWYGYTF
>TRBV25-1|TRBJ2-3
CASSKIISDTQYF
>TRBV10-1|TRBJ1-1
CASSLGPGTLNTEAFF
>TRBV5-1|TRBJ2-1
CASSLRPKGRGHNEQFF
>TRBV28|TRBJ2-7
CASRLPGQNYEQYF
>TRBV6-1|TRBJ2-7
CASSGRTGGLDEQYF
>TRBV28|TRBJ2-7
CASSFTVGSYEQYF
>TRBV12-3/TRBV12-4|TRBJ2-7
CASGHGFSYEQYF